The table lists the clone carrying this TCR beta chain with many counts. Its target is unknown. Trimming took 2 bases from V and 3 from J, leaving 18 bases between them. This CDR3 has 16 amino acids. Germline CDR1 reads DFQATT; CDR2 reads SNEGSKA (reference sequence). These data belong to a study of response to subunit inactivated influenza vaccine. The study, taken as a whole, reports: Only a handful of new T cells, the authors suggested, are recruited with each seasonal influenza vaccination.

TCRdb itself ran the RT-PCR reads through MiXCR, one entry per CDR3 protein. The sample includes hundreds of thousands of distinct CDR3 sequences, about 14% of them seen just once. The receptor was isolated from a man aged 50-59 years who received an inactivated influenza vaccine. The chain recombines TRBV20-1 with TRBJ2-3, with D uncertain. The sequences come from PBMCs from blood, collected 14 days before vaccination. CDR3 region: CSARSLDLGGTDTQYF. The CDR3 coding sequence is TGCAGTGCTAGATCCCTGGACCTGGGCGGTACAGATACGCAGTATTTT.